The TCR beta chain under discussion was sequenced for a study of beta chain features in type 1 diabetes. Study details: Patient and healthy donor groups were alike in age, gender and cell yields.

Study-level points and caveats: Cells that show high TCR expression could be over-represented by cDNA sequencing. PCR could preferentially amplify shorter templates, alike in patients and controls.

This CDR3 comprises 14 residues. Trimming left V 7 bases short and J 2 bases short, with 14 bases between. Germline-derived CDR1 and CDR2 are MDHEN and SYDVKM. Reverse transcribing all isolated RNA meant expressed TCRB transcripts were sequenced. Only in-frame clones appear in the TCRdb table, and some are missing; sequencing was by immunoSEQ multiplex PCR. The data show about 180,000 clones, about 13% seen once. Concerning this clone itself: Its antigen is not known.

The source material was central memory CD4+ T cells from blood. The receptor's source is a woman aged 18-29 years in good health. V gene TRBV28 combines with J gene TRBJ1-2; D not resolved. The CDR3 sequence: CASKEAGKNYGYTF. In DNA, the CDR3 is TGTGCCAGCAAAGAGGCGGGGAAGAACTATGGCTACACCTTC.